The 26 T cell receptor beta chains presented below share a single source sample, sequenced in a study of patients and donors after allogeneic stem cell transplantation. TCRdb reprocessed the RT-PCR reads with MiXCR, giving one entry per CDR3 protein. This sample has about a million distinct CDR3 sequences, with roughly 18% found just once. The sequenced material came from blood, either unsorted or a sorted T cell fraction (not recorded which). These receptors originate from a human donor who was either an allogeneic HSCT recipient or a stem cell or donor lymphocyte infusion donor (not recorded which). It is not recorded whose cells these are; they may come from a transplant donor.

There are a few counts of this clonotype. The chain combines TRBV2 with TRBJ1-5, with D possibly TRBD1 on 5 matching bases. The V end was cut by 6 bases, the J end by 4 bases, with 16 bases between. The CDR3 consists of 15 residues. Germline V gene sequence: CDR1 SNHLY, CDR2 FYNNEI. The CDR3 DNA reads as TGTGCCAGCAGCCGCGAGGGGACGGGAAATCAGCCCCAGCATTTT. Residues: CASSREGTGNQPQHF.

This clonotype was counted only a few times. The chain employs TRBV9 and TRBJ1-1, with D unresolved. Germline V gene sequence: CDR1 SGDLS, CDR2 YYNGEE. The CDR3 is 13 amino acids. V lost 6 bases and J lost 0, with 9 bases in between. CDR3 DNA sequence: TGTGCCAGCACGAGAGCTATGAACACTGAAGCTTTCTTT. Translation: CASTRAMNTEAFF.

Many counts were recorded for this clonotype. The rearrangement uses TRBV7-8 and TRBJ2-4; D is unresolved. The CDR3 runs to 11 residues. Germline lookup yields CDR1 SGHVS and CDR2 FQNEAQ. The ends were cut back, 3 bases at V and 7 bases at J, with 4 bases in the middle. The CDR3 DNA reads TGTGCCAGCAGCTTGGAGAACATTCAGTACTTC. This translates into CASSLENIQYF. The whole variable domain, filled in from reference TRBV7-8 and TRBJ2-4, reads GAGVSQSPRYKVAKRGQDVALRCDPISGHVSLFWYQQALGQGPEFLTYFQNEAQLDKSGLPSDRFFAERPEGSVSTLKIQRTQQEDSAVYLCASSLENIQYFGAGTRLSVL.

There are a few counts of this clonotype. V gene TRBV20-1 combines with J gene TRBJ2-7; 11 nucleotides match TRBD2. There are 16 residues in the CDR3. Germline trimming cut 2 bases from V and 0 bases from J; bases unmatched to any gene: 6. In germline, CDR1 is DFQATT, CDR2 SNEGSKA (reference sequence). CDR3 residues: CSARPGTSGFSYEQYF. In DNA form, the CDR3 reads TGCAGTGCTAGACCTGGGACTAGCGGATTCTCCTACGAGCAGTACTTC.

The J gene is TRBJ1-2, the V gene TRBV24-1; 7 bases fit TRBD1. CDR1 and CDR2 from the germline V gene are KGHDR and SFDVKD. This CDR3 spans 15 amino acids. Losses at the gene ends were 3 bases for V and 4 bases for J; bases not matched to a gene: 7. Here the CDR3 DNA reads TGTGCCACCAGTGATGCAGGGGGGATACCCTATGGCTACACCTTC. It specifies CATSDAGGIPYGYTF.

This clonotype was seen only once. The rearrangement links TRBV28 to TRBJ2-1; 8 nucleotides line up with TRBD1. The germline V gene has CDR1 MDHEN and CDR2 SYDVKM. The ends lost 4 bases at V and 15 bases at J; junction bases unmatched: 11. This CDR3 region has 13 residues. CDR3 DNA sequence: TGTGCCAGCAGTTCATTGGACAGGGCCGAGGGGTTCTTC. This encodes CASSSLDRAEGFF.

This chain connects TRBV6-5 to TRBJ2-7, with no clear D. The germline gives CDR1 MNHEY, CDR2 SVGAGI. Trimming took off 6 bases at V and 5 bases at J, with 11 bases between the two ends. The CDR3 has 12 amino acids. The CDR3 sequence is CASRRYLDEQYF. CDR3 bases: TGTGCCAGCAGGCGGTACCTGGACGAGCAGTACTTC.

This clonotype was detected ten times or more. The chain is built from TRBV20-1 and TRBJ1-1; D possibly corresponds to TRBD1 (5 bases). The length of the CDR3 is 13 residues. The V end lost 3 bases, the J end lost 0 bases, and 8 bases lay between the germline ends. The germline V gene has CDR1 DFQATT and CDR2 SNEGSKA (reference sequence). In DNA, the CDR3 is TGCAGTGCTAGGGGACTCATGAACACTGAAGCTTTCTTT. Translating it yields CSARGLMNTEAFF.

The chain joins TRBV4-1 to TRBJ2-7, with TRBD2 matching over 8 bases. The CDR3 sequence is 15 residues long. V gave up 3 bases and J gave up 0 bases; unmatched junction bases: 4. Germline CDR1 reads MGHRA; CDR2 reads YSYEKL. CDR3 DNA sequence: TGCGCCAGCAGCCATGCTAGCGGGCCCTCCTACGAGCAGTACTTC. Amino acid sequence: CASSHASGPSYEQYF.

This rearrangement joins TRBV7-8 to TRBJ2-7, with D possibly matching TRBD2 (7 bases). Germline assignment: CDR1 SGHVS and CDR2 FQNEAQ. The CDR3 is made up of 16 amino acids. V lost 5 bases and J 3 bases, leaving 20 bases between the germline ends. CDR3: CASSPNRASGRYEQYF. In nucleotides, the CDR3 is TGTGCCAGCAGCCCGAACAGGGCTAGCGGTCGCTACGAGCAGTACTTC.

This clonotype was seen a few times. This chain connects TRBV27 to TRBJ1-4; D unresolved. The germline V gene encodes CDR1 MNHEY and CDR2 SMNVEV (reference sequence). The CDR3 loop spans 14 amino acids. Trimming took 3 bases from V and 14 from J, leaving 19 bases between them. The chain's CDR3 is CASSFMGLGDKLFF. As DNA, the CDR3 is TGTGCCAGCAGTTTTATGGGCCTTGGGGATAAGCTGTTTTTT.

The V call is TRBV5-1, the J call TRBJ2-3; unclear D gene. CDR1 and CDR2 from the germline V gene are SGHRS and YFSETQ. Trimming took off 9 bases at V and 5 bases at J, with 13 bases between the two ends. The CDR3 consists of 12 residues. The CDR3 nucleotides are TGCGCCACCTCTGAAACCGGAGATACGCAGTATTTT. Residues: CATSETGDTQYF. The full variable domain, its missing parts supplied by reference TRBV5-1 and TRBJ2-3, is KAGVTQTPRYLIKTRGQQVTLSCSPISGHRSVSWYQQTPGQGLQFLFEYFSETQRNKGNFPGRFSGRQFSNSRSEMNVSTLELGDSALYLCATSETGDTQYFGPGTRLTVL.

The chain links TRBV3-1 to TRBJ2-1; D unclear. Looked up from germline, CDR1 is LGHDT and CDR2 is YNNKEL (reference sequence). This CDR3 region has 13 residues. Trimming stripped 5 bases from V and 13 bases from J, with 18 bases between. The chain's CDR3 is CASSAAARTHQFF. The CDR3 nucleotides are TGTGCCAGCAGCGCGGCGGCAAGGACCCATCAGTTCTTC.

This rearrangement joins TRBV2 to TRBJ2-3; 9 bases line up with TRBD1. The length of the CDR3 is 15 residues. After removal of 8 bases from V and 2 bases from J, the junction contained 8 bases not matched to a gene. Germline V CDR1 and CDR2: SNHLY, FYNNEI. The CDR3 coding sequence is TGTGCCAGCGGTACCGGGACAGGGCCCACAGATACGCAGTATTTT. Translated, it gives CASGTGTGPTDTQYF.

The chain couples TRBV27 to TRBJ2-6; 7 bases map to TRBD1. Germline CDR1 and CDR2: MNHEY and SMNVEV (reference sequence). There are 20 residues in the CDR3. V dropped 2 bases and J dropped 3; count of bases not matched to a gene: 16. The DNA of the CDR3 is TGTGCCAGCAGTTTACTGGGTCGTCGGCAGGGGGAACTTGGGGCCAACGTCCTGACTTTC. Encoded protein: CASSLLGRRQGELGANVLTF.

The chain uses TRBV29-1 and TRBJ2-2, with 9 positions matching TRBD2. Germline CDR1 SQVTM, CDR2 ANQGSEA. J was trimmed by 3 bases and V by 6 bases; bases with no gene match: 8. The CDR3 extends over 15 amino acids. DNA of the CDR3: TGCAGCGTGTCTCAGCGGGAGGCGTACACCGGGGAGCTGTTTTTT. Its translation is CSVSQREAYTGELFF.

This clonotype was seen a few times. The CDR3 sequence is CASSSSDSYYTDTQYF. The CDR3 nucleotides are TGCGCCAGCAGCTCCTCTGACAGTTACTATACAGATACGCAGTATTTT. This rearrangement joins TRBV5-1 to TRBJ2-3; possible D gene TRBD1, 5 bases. V was clipped by 3 bases and J by 3 bases, with 17 bases between them. Germline V gives CDR1 SGHRS, CDR2 YFSETQ. This CDR3 is built from 16 residues.

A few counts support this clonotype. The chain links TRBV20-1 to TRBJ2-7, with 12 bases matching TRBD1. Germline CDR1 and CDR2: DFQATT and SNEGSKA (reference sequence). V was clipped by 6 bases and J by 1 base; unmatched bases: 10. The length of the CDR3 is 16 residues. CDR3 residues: CSAPPGQGAASYEQYF. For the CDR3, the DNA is TGCAGTGCCCCACCGGGACAGGGGGCTGCGTCCTACGAGCAGTACTTC.

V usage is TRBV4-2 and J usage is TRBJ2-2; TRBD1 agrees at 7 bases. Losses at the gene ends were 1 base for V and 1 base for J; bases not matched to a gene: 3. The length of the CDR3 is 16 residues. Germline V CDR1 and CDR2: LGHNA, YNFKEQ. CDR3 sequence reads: CASSQVWTGNTGELFF. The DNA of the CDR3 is TGTGCCAGCAGCCAAGTGTGGACAGGGAACACCGGGGAGCTGTTTTTT.

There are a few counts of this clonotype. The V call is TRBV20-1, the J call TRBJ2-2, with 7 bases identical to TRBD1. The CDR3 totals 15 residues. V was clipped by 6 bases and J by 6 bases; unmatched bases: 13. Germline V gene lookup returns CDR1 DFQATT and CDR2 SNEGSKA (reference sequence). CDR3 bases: TGCAGTGCCCCCCCTTCAAACACAGGGGCCGGGGAGCTGTTTTTT. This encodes CSAPPSNTGAGELFF.

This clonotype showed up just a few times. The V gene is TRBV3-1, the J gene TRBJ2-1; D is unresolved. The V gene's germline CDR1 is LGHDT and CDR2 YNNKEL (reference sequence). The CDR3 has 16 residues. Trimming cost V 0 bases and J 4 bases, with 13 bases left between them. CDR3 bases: TGTGCCAGCAGCCAAGAAATAAGTCTACCTTACAATGAGCAGTTCTTC. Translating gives CASSQEISLPYNEQFF.

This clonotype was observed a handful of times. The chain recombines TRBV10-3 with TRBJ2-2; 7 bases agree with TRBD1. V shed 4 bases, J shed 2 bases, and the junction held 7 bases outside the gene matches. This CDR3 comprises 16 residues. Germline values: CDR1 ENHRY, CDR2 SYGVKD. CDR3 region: CAISGYRDRNTGELFF. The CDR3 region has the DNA TGTGCCATCAGTGGCTACCGGGACAGAAACACCGGGGAGCTGTTTTTT.

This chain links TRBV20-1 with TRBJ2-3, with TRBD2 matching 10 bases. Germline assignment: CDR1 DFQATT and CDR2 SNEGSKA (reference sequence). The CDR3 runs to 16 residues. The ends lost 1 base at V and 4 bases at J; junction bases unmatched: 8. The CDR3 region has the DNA TGCAGTGCTAGAGCTCCCGCTAGCGGGAGTGCAGATACGCAGTATTTT. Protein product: CSARAPASGSADTQYF.

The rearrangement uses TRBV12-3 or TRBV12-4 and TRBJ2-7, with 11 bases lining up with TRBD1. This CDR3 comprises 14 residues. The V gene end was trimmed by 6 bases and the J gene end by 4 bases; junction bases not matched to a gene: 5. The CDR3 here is CASRGTGGLYEQYF. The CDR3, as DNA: TGTGCCAGCAGAGGGACAGGGGGTTTGTACGAGCAGTACTTC.

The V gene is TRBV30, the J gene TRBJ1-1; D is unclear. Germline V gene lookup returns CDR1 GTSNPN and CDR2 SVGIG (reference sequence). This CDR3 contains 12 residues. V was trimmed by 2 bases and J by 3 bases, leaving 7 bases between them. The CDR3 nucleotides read TGTGCCTGGAGTACTCGGGACACTGAAGCTTTCTTT. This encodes CAWSTRDTEAFF.

The CDR3 DNA sequence: TGTGCCAGCAGTTCAGGGGGCACTGGAAACACCATATATTTT. Translation gives CASSSGGTGNTIYF. V usage is TRBV12-3 or TRBV12-4 and J usage is TRBJ1-3, with 8 bases aligning to TRBD1. This CDR3 region has 14 residues. V shed 4 bases, J shed 2 bases, and the junction held 1 base outside the gene matches.